Presented here are 21 T cell receptor beta chains from one specimen sequenced in a study of early T cells in non-severe SARS-CoV-2 infection. TCRdb reanalysed the 5' RACE reads using MiXCR and keeps one entry per CDR3 protein. The sample contains tens of thousands of distinct CDR3 sequences, more than 9% of which appear only once. The sample taken for sequencing was whole blood. The receptor set was obtained from an adult who was a healthcare worker with PCR-confirmed SARS-CoV-2 infection or an uninfected control (not recorded which).

The CDR3 here is CASSPQPTRSGANVLTF. The CDR3 DNA sequence: TGTGCCAGCAGCCCCCAACCGACACGATCTGGGGCCAACGTCCTGACTTTC. V is TRBV3-1 and J is TRBJ2-6; no clear D. Germline assignment: CDR1 LGHDT and CDR2 YNNKEL (reference sequence). V was pared by 4 bases and J by 1 base, with 14 bases between. The length of the CDR3 is 17 residues.

The genes are TRBV4-2 and TRBJ2-3, with TRBD1 identical over 9 bases. V lost 0 bases and J lost 1; bases outside the gene matches: 5. CDR3 size: 17 residues. The germline gives CDR1 LGHNA, CDR2 YNFKEQ. The CDR3 DNA is TGTGCCAGCAGCCAAGATATTCGGACAGGGGGCACAGATACGCAGTATTTT. As protein: CASSQDIRTGGTDTQYF.

This clonotype was seen more than once but under ten times. This chain links TRBV7-2 with TRBJ2-5; D is unresolved. Germline CDR1 SGHTA, CDR2 FQGNSA. V was cut by 4 bases and J by 2 bases, with 8 bases left in between. CDR3 length: 13 residues. CDR3 DNA sequence: TGTGCCAGCAGCTCCCTGTCTCAAGAGACCCAGTACTTC. Protein product: CASSSLSQETQYF.

This chain uses TRBV10-3 with TRBJ1-1; D possibly corresponds to TRBD1 (5 bases). Germline-derived CDR1 and CDR2 are ENHRY and SYGVKD. V was clipped by 4 bases and J by 11 bases, with 14 bases between them. This CDR3 spans 12 amino acids. CDR3 amino acids: CAISAGRENAFF. In DNA form, the CDR3 reads TGTGCCATCAGTGCCGGCAGGGAGAACGCTTTCTTT.

This chain joins TRBV5-5 and TRBJ2-3; no clear D gene. CDR1 SGHKS and CDR2 YYEKEE come from the germline V gene (reference sequence). Trimming stripped 2 bases from V and 4 bases from J, with 11 bases between. The CDR3 loop spans 14 amino acids. The CDR3 region has the DNA TGTGCCAGCAGCTTAAGAGGATGGCCAGATACGCAGTATTTT. Its translation is CASSLRGWPDTQYF.

The chain couples TRBV7-9 to TRBJ1-4, with 9 bases matching TRBD1. This CDR3 comprises 14 residues. V lost 5 bases, J lost 8 bases, and 6 bases stayed unmatched. Germline CDR1 and CDR2: SEHNR and FQNEAQ (reference sequence). The CDR3 is CASSAGTGKEKLFF. CDR3 coding DNA: TGTGCCAGCAGCGCCGGGACAGGGAAGGAAAAACTGTTTTTT.

This clonotype appeared many times. CDR3: CASSFTRDGYEQYF. CDR3 bases: TGTGCCAGCAGTTTCACACGGGACGGTTACGAGCAGTACTTC. The chain is built from TRBV27 and TRBJ2-7; tentatively, D is TRBD1 or TRBD2 (5 bases each). The CDR3 is 14 residues long. Trimming removed 3 bases from V and 4 bases from J, with 13 bases in between. The germline V gene has CDR1 MNHEY and CDR2 SMNVEV (reference sequence).

The chain combines TRBV24-1 with TRBJ2-7, with D possibly being TRBD1 (5 bases). The CDR3 runs 15 residues. Germline assignment: CDR1 KGHDR and CDR2 SFDVKD. The V end lost 0 bases, the J end lost 3 bases, and 11 bases lay between the germline ends. CDR3: CATSDLQGRYYEQYF. In nucleotides, the CDR3 is TGTGCCACCAGTGATTTGCAGGGCAGATACTACGAGCAGTACTTC.

This chain uses TRBV14 with TRBJ2-5; maybe TRBD2 (6 bases). The CDR3 spans 12 residues. Between the trimmed V and J ends, which lost 5 bases and 5 bases, there was a span of 9 bases. Germline-derived CDR1 and CDR2 are SGHDN and FVKESK. The CDR3 DNA reads as TGTGCCAGCAGCATCCGGGGGGAGACCCAGTACTTC. Its translation is CASSIRGETQYF.

The sample holds many counts of this clonotype. The chain combines TRBV5-8 with TRBJ2-5, with 11 bases lining up with TRBD1. Germline-derived CDR1 and CDR2 are SGHTS and YDEGEE. This CDR3 has 16 residues. V gave up 4 bases and J gave up 5 bases; unmatched junction bases: 10. As DNA, the CDR3 is TGTGCCAGCAGCCCACCCCCGGGACAGGGGGTTGAGACCCAGTACTTC. Translating it yields CASSPPPGQGVETQYF.

The CDR3 reads CATHPSRALSTDTQYF. The DNA for the CDR3 is TGTGCCACCCATCCCTCCAGGGCCTTGAGCACAGATACGCAGTATTTT. The rearrangement links TRBV6-6 to TRBJ2-3; TRBD1 is a possible D gene (5 bases). V was pared by 10 bases and J by 0 bases, with 20 bases between. This CDR3 has 16 residues. Germline CDR1 and CDR2: MNHNY and SVGAGI (reference sequence).

This clonotype has a count of ten or more. The chain combines TRBV6-5 with TRBJ1-6; a weak D match, TRBD1 (5 bases). There are 17 residues in the CDR3. Germline V lookup: CDR1 MNHEY, CDR2 SVGAGI. V gave up 0 bases and J gave up 0 bases, with 9 bases separating them. CDR3 sequence: CASSYSRGSSYNSPLHF. The CDR3 DNA follows: TGTGCCAGCAGTTACTCGAGGGGAAGCTCCTATAATTCACCCCTCCACTTT.

The chain combines TRBV5-4 with TRBJ2-7; D might be TRBD1 (6 bases). This CDR3 contains 16 residues. Trimming pared 4 bases from V and 3 bases from J, leaving 20 bases between. Germline CDR1 reads SGHNT; CDR2 reads YYREEE (reference sequence). CDR3 region: CASSKPTGRGLYEQYF. The CDR3, as DNA: TGTGCCAGCAGCAAGCCGACAGGAAGAGGGCTCTACGAGCAGTACTTC. Looking up the rest from reference TRBV5-4 and TRBJ2-7 gives the full variable domain: ETGVTQSPTHLIKTRGQQVTLRCSSQSGHNTVSWYQQALGQGPQFIFQYYREEENGRGNFPPRFSGLQFPNYSSELNVNALELDDSALYLCASSKPTGRGLYEQYFGPGTRLTVT.

This rearrangement joins TRBV6-4 to TRBJ1-1, with a possible D match to TRBD1 (6 bases). The germline V gene encodes CDR1 MRHNA and CDR2 SNTAGT. V lost 6 bases and J 1 base, leaving 12 bases between the germline ends. The CDR3 length is 14 residues. This CDR3 reads CASSAEGENTEAFF. The CDR3 bases are TGTGCCAGCAGCGCGGAGGGGGAGAACACTGAAGCTTTCTTT.

In this sample, this clonotype turned up many times. The chain recombines TRBV7-8 with TRBJ1-6; TRBD1 might be the D (6 bases). V lost 1 base to trimming and J lost 8 bases, with 9 bases between them. The CDR3 loop spans 14 amino acids. The germline CDR1 and CDR2 sequences are SGHVS and FQNEAQ. CDR3 nucleotide sequence: TGTGCCAGCAGCTTAGGGACAGTTGATTCACCCCTCCACTTT. As protein: CASSLGTVDSPLHF.

The sample holds many counts of this clonotype. The V gene is TRBV18, the J gene TRBJ2-1; D not resolved. CDR1 KGHSH and CDR2 LQKENI come from the germline V gene. V was cut by 3 bases and J by 10 bases, with 16 bases left in between. The CDR3 consists of 14 residues. Written as DNA, the CDR3 is TGTGCCAGCTCACCGTCGTCGAGGTCTGGGGAGCAGTTCTTC. This gives the protein CASSPSSRSGEQFF.

This clonotype was seen a handful of times. The V and J genes are TRBV6-5 and TRBJ1-1; 7 positions agree with TRBD1. J gave up 3 bases and V 1 base, and 8 bases lay outside the gene matches. From germline, CDR1 is MNHEY and CDR2 SVGAGI. The CDR3 has 16 amino acids. CDR3 in amino acids: CASSYFNRGQHTEAFF. CDR3 sequence (DNA): TGTGCCAGCAGTTACTTTAACAGGGGTCAGCACACTGAAGCTTTCTTT.

This clonotype was counted at least ten times. This chain connects TRBV5-1 to TRBJ1-1, with D perhaps TRBD1 (6 bases). V was shortened by 1 base and J by 4 bases, with 20 bases between the two germline ends. From germline, CDR1 is SGHRS and CDR2 YFSETQ. The CDR3 runs 17 residues. The CDR3 bases are TGCGCCAGCAGCTTGTACGGGCCAGGGGCATATATCACTGAAGCTTTCTTT. Protein product: CASSLYGPGAYITEAFF.

The chain combines TRBV5-1 with TRBJ2-7; D might be TRBD1 (5 bases). The CDR3 is made up of 15 amino acids. Germline V gene sequence: CDR1 SGHRS, CDR2 YFSETQ. V lost 4 bases to trimming and J lost 0 bases, with 14 bases between them. The CDR3 DNA is TGCGCCAGCAGCCCTGGGGCCCGGAGCTCCTACGAGCAGTACTTC. Translated, it gives CASSPGARSSYEQYF. The complete variable domain, with remaining parts taken from reference TRBV5-1 and TRBJ2-7, reads KAGVTQTPRYLIKTRGQQVTLSCSPISGHRSVSWYQQTPGQGLQFLFEYFSETQRNKGNFPGRFSGRQFSNSRSEMNVSTLELGDSALYLCASSPGARSSYEQYFGPGTRLTVT.

V and J are TRBV18 and TRBJ1-2; TRBD1 agrees at 7 bases. The germline CDR1 and CDR2 sequences are KGHSH and LQKENI. The V and J ends lost 2 bases and 6 bases, in that order; junction bases with no gene match: 12. This CDR3 contains 16 residues. The CDR3 DNA reads TGTGCCAGCTCACCATCCCCCCAAAGACAGGGCCATGGCTACACCTTC. Its translation: CASSPSPQRQGHGYTF.

This clonotype was recorded a few times. J is TRBJ2-1 and V is TRBV6-2 or TRBV6-3; possible D gene TRBD2, 6 bases. Germline assignment: CDR1 MNHEY and CDR2 SVGEGT. The CDR3 is 15 amino acids. V gave up 7 bases and J gave up 0 bases, with 13 bases separating them. The CDR3 bases are TGTGCCAGCACCTACGGGGGATTCTCCTACAATGAGCAGTTCTTC. It yields the protein CASTYGGFSYNEQFF.